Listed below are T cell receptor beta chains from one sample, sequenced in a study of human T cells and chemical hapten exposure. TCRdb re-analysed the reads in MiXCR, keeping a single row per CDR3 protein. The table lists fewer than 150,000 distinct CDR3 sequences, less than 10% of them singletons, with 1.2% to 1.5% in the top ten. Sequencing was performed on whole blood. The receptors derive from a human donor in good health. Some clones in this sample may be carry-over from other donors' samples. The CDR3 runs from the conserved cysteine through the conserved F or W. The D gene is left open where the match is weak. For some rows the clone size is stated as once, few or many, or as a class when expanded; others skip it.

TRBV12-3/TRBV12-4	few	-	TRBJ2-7	TGTGCCAGCATCCCGAACAGGGTACAAGACGAGCAGTACTTC	CASIPNRVQDEQYF
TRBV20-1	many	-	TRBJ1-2	TGCAGTGCTAGAGATCATTCGGGAGGGTATGGCTACACCTTC	CSARDHSGGYGYTF
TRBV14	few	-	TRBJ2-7	TGTGCCAGCAGCCAAGTCGCCAGGTTCTACGAGCAGTACTTC	CASSQVARFYEQYF
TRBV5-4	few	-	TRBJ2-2	TGTGCCAGCAGCTCCCATGCCAGGGGACATTACACCGGGGAGCTGTTTTTT	CASSSHARGHYTGELFF
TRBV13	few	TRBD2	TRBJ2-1	TGTGCCAGCAGCATAACCGGGACTACGGTCCCCAATGAGCAGTTCTTC	CASSITGTTVPNEQFF
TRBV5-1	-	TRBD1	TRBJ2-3	TGCGCCAGCAGCCGGACAGGGGACGCAGATACGCAGTATTTT	CASSRTGDADTQYF
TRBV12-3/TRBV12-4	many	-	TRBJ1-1	TGTGCCAGCAGTCCCCGGTTACAGGGCACTGAAGCTTTCTTT	CASSPRLQGTEAFF
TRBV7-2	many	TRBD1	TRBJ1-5	TGTGCCAGCAGCTTAGGGACAGGGGTACAGCCCCAGCATTTT	CASSLGTGVQPQHF
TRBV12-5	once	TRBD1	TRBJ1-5	TGTGCTAGTGGTACGGGACAGTTGTATAGCAATCAGCCCCAGCATTTT	CASGTGQLYSNQPQHF
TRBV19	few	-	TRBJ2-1	TGTGCCAGTAGTCTCCGACCCGGAGGAGGCTACAATGAGCAGTTCTTC	CASSLRPGGGYNEQFF
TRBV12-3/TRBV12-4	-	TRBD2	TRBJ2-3	TGTGCCAGCACTTTACTAGCGGGAGTGGATACGCAGTATTTT	CASTLLAGVDTQYF
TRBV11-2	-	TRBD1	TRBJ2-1	TGTGCCAGCAGCCTACGTCTAGGACAGGGCAACTACAATGAGCAGTTCTTC	CASSLRLGQGNYNEQFF
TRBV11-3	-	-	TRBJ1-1	TGTGCCAGCAGCTTAGGAGCGGAGAACACTGAAGCTTTCTTT	CASSLGAENTEAFF
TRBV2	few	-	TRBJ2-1	TGTGCCAGCAGTGAAATATCGGGACTGTACAATGAGCAGTTCTTC	CASSEISGLYNEQFF
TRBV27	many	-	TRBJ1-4	TGTGCCACCGGCAGGCGAGGTGAAAAACTGTTTTTT	CATGRRGEKLFF
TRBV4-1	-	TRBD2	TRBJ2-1	TGCGCCAGCAGCCAAGAATATTCGGGGGGCTACAATGAGCAGTTCTTC	CASSQEYSGGYNEQFF
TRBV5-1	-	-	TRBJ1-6	TGCGCCAGCAGCTTGGGCCCACCGCGTGCGGGTCGCTATAATTCACCCCTCCACTTT	CASSLGPPRAGRYNSPLHF
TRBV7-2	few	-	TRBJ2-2	TGTGCCAGCAGCTTAGCGGGTCCAACCGGGGAGCTGTTTTTT	CASSLAGPTGELFF
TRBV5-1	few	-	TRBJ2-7	TGCGCCAGCAGCTTGGGGAGGTCGGGGACGGGGGCCCGGAGCTCCTACGAGCAGTACTTC	CASSLGRSGTGARSSYEQYF
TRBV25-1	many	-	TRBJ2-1	TGTGCCAGCAGTGTAACAGGGACCCATGAGCAGTTCTTC	CASSVTGTHEQFF
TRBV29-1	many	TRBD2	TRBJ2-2	TGCAGCGTTGCCTTGGGACTAGCGGTCACCGGGGAGCTGTTTTTT	CSVALGLAVTGELFF
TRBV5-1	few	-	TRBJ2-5	TGCGCCAGCAGCTTCCTCCGTGTGACAGATCAAGAGACCCAGTACTTC	CASSFLRVTDQETQYF
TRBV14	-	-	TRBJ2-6	TGTGCCAGCGGAGGTCGGTTCTCTGGGGCCAACGTCCTGACTTTC	CASGGRFSGANVLTF